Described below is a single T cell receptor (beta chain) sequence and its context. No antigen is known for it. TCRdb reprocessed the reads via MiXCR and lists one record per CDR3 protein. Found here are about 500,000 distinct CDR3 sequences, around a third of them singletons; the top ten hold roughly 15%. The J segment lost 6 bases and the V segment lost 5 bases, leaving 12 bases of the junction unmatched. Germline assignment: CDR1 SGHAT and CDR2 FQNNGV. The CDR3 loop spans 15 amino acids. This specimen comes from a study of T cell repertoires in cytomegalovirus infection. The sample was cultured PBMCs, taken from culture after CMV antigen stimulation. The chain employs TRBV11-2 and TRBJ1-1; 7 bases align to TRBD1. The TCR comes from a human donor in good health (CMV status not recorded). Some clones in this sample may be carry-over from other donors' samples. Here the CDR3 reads CASSPRQGISAEAFF. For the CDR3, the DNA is TGTGCCAGCAGCCCACGACAGGGAATAAGCGCTGAAGCTTTCTTT. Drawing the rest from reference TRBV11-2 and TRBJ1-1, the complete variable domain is EAGVAQSPRYKIIEKRQSVAFWCNPISGHATLYWYQQILGQGPKLLIQFQNNGVVDDSQLPKDRFSAERLKGVDSTLKIQPAKLEDSAVYLCASSPRQGISAEAFFGQGTRLTVV.